This is a list of T cell receptor beta chains from one sample in a study of blood T cell repertoires in COVID-19. Sequenced by immunoSEQ multiplex PCR; TCRdb stores in-frame clones only, minus some. Here the sample spans some 420,000 clones, roughly nine tenths being singletons. The sequenced sample was PBMCs or T cells enriched from blood (not recorded which). The receptors were sampled from a young man who had recovered from COVID-19. CDR3s include the opening cysteine and the closing phenylalanine or tryptophan. The D gene is left open where the match is weak. The size field is filled for only some rows; it gives once, few, many or a size class.

j_gene: TRBJ2-1
d_gene: .
v_gene: TRBV14
abundance: .
len: 15
CDR3aa: CASSQEPGPIDEQFF
CDR3nt: TGTGCCAGCAGCCAAGAACCGGGTCCCATCGATGAGCAGTTCTTC

j_gene: TRBJ2-7
d_gene: .
v_gene: TRBV7-2
abundance: .
len: 13
CDR3aa: CASSSRREYEQYF
CDR3nt: TGTGCCAGCAGCTCCCGGAGAGAGTACGAGCAGTACTTC

j_gene: TRBJ2-3
d_gene: TRBD2
v_gene: TRBV19
abundance: .
len: 16
CDR3aa: CASSPGVGTSPDTQYF
CDR3nt: TGTGCCAGTAGCCCGGGGGTGGGGACTAGCCCAGATACGCAGTATTTT

j_gene: TRBJ1-2
d_gene: TRBD1
v_gene: TRBV18
abundance: .
len: 16
CDR3aa: CASSSNPGGQDYGYTF
CDR3nt: TGTGCCAGCTCATCAAATCCAGGGGGACAGGACTATGGCTACACCTTC

j_gene: TRBJ2-7
d_gene: TRBD1
v_gene: TRBV7-8
abundance: .
len: 16
CDR3aa: CASSPSPKQGVHEQYF
CDR3nt: TGTGCCAGCAGCCCCAGCCCCAAACAGGGGGTTCACGAGCAGTACTTC

j_gene: TRBJ1-5
d_gene: TRBD1
v_gene: TRBV5-5
abundance: few
len: 16
CDR3aa: CASSPGQGTLIQPQHF
CDR3nt: TGTGCCAGCAGCCCCGGACAGGGCACCCTGATTCAGCCCCAGCATTTT

j_gene: TRBJ2-1
d_gene: TRBD2
v_gene: TRBV4-1
abundance: .
len: 17
CDR3aa: CASSQGMLAGGRNEQFF
CDR3nt: TGCGCCAGCAGCCAGGGCATGCTAGCGGGAGGACGTAATGAGCAGTTCTTC

j_gene: TRBJ2-3
d_gene: .
v_gene: TRBV6-2/TRBV6-3
abundance: .
len: 11
CDR3aa: CASSHPDTQYF
CDR3nt: TGTGCCAGCAGCCATCCGGATACGCAGTATTTT

j_gene: TRBJ1-5
d_gene: .
v_gene: TRBV6-2/TRBV6-3
abundance: .
len: 15
CDR3aa: CASSFPAGGRQPQHF
CDR3nt: TGTGCCAGCAGTTTCCCCGCCGGGGGGAGGCAGCCCCAGCATTTT

j_gene: TRBJ1-1
d_gene: .
v_gene: TRBV29-1
abundance: few
len: 12
CDR3aa: CSVKTRGTEAFF
CDR3nt: TGCAGCGTTAAGACCCGGGGCACTGAAGCTTTCTTT

j_gene: TRBJ2-3
d_gene: TRBD2
v_gene: TRBV12-5
abundance: .
len: 15
CDR3aa: CASGQTSGGTDTQYF
CDR3nt: TGTGCTAGTGGCCAGACTAGCGGGGGCACAGATACGCAGTATTTT

j_gene: TRBJ1-1
d_gene: TRBD1
v_gene: TRBV4-1
abundance: .
len: 16
CDR3aa: CASSQGQGQMNTEAFF
CDR3nt: TGCGCCAGCAGCCAAGGACAGGGACAGATGAACACTGAAGCTTTCTTT

j_gene: TRBJ2-3
d_gene: .
v_gene: TRBV9
abundance: .
len: 12
CDR3aa: CASSVVGGTQYF
CDR3nt: TGTGCCAGCAGCGTAGTAGGAGGCACGCAGTATTTT

j_gene: TRBJ1-2
d_gene: .
v_gene: TRBV7-9
abundance: .
len: 16
CDR3aa: CASSLGPGIDDYGYTF
CDR3nt: TGTGCCAGCAGCTTAGGTCCGGGAATCGATGATTATGGCTACACCTTC

j_gene: TRBJ2-7
d_gene: .
v_gene: TRBV6-5
abundance: .
len: 14
CDR3aa: CASSFEIILYEQYF
CDR3nt: TGTGCCAGCAGCTTCGAGATAATTCTCTACGAGCAGTACTTC

j_gene: TRBJ1-1
d_gene: .
v_gene: TRBV3-1/TRBV3-2
abundance: once
len: 14
CDR3aa: CASSLRGTNTEAFF
CDR3nt: TGTGCCAGCAGCCTCAGGGGAACGAACACTGAAGCTTTCTTT

j_gene: TRBJ2-7
d_gene: TRBD1
v_gene: TRBV11-2
abundance: .
len: 15
CDR3aa: CASSRVGTGTHEQYF
CDR3nt: TGTGCCAGCAGCCGGGTAGGGACAGGGACGCACGAGCAGTACTTC

j_gene: TRBJ1-5
d_gene: TRBD1
v_gene: TRBV28
abundance: .
len: 18
CDR3aa: CASSSGQGIPYSNQPQHF
CDR3nt: TGTGCCAGCAGTTCCGGACAGGGGATCCCCTATAGCAATCAGCCCCAGCATTTT

j_gene: TRBJ2-7
d_gene: .
v_gene: TRBV2
abundance: .
len: 12
CDR3aa: CATAGNTYEQYF
CDR3nt: TGTGCCACCGCCGGGAATACCTACGAGCAGTACTTC